What follows is one T cell receptor beta chain and its context. This sample was taken from a study of blood T cell repertoires in COVID-19. TCRdb's copy holds only in-frame clones and misses some; the assay was immunoSEQ multiplex PCR. This table holds over 150,000 clones, about 80% found once. The germline gives CDR1 SNHLY, CDR2 FYNNEI. V shed 6 bases, J shed 4 bases, and the junction held 6 bases outside the gene matches. The CDR3 contains 15 residues. Sequenced material: peripheral blood. The origin of this receptor is a man aged 65-85 years with active or convalescent COVID-19. The V call is TRBV2, the J call TRBJ2-3, with 11 bases aligning to TRBD2. Here the CDR3 DNA reads TGTGCCAGCAGCAGACTAGCGGGAATTGCAGATACGCAGTATTTT. This sequence encodes CASSRLAGIADTQYF. The full variable domain, with the rest looked up from reference TRBV2 and TRBJ2-3, is EPEVTQTPSHQVTQMGQEVILRCVPISNHLYFYWYRQILGQKVEFLVSFYNNEISEKSEIFDDQFSVERPDGSNFTLKIRSTKLEDSAMYFCASSRLAGIADTQYFGPGTRLTVL.